This T cell receptor beta chain stems from a study of regulatory T cells in long-lasting Graves disease (dated by TCRdb to 2020 to 2022). Regarding the research as a whole: Antithyroid drugs had been taken for less than 3 months by newly diagnosed Graves' disease patients. Patients with persistent Graves' disease were compared with patients with newly diagnosed Graves' disease using TCR sequencing and RNA sequencing of peripheral blood. The study was conducted in China and was registered as a clinical trial. A total of about 35 samples underwent TCR sequencing, from some 13 patients with persistent Graves' disease and approximately 20 patients with newly diagnosed Graves' disease.

The time point label, read with the paper, signifies: newly diagnosed GD, antithyroid drugs for less than 3 months. For both TCR sequencing and RNA sequencing, RNA was extracted from PBMCs in TRIzol. Graves' disease was diagnosed according to American Thyroid Association guidelines. The patients came from an endocrinology department in Xi'an, China. Each patient gave approximately 8.8 milliliters of peripheral blood, collected in an EDTA anticoagulant tube. Ficoll Paque Plus density gradient separation was used to isolate PBMCs, and no further T cell sorting was performed. An Agilent 2100 Bioanalyzer and agarose gel were used to check RNA quality, and a NanoDrop 2000 was used to measure RNA concentration. Results and caveats for the whole study, not just this receptor: Compared with newly diagnosed patients, patients with persistent Graves' disease had lower TCR Shannon entropy and fewer highly expanded clones, which suggests clonal expansion. Only peripheral blood was studied, because thyroid tissue, the primary lesion, was inaccessible. TRBV28, TRBJ1-2 and TRBJ2-5 were preferentially used in persistent disease, while TRBV20-1 and TRBJ2-1 were favored in newly diagnosed disease. The authors acknowledged the small sample size as a limitation that may reduce accuracy. Only the TCR beta chain was sequenced and analyzed. A larger number of public clonotypes was shared among persistent patients (fewer than 3,000) than among newly diagnosed patients (more than 850).

Library method: multiplex PCR. The instrument given in TCRdb is Illumina HiSeq 4000. iRepertoire HTBI primers and Arm-PCR amplification of CDR3 regions were used to construct TCR beta libraries. PCR products were gel purified before sequencing. Per the authors' processing: Gene usage analysis of CDR3 amino acid clonotypes relied on the roughly 64 TRBV and around 14 TRBJ segments identified across samples. Filtered high-quality paired reads were merged into contigs using COPE and FqMerger. BLAST was used to align contigs to the IMGT TRBV, TRBD and TRBJ reference genes, and CDR3 was defined following IMGT. Any clonotype with a frequency above 0.1% was counted as a highly expanded clone. Shannon entropy served as the measure of repertoire diversity, while the Gini coefficient captured V-J evenness. A clonotype was considered public if more than one individual shared it. TCRdb itself trimmed the public reads at Q25 with fastp, ran MiXCR and retained productive beta chains. Rows with one shared CDR3 protein collapse into an entry with the most common genes and DNA. The V and J calls here are based on TCRdb, not the publication. In this sample the table shows over 300,000 distinct CDR3 sequences, around 15% of which occur a single time. Over 20% of the sample is held by the ten biggest clonotypes.

A note on this clonotype: Its antigen remains undetermined. One base away there is no much larger clone; base qualities are not given.

V is pruned by 9 bases and J by 0 bases, leaving 9 bases of the junction without a gene match. CDR1 and CDR2 are read off the germline V gene (reference sequence) as LNHDA and SQIVND. The CDR3 goes from the cysteine to the phenylalanine over 17 residues. Only the CDR3 DNA is retained, 51 bases long and in frame from the first base. The chain was built from TRBV19 and TRBJ2-6, with TRBD1 identical over 9 junction bases. The receptor was derived from a female donor with Graves disease. This material consisted of peripheral blood mononuclear cells (PBMCs), taken at new diagnosis, from a patient treated with antithyroid drugs. Here is the DNA: TGTGCCAGGAGTCGGGACAGGGCAATCTCTGGGGCCAACGTCCTGACTTTC. It codes for CARSRDRAISGANVLTF.